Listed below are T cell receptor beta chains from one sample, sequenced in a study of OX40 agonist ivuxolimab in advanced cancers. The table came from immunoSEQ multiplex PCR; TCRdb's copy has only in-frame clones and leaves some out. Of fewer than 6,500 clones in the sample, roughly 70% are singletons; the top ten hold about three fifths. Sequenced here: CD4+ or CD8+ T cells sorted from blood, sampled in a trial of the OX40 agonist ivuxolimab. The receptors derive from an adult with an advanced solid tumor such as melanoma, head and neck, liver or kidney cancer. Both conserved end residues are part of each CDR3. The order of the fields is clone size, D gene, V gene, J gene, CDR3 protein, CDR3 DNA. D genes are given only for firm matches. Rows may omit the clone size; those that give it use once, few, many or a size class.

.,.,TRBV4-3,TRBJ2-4,CASSHRGEAALAKNIQYF,TGCGCCAGCAGCCACCGTGGAGAGGCAGCCTTAGCCAAAAACATTCAGTACTTC
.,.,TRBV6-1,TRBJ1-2,CASSETIYGYTF,TGTGCCAGCAGTGAAACTATCTATGGCTACACCTTC
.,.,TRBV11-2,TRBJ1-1,CASTNDREAFF,TGTGCCAGCACCAACGACAGGGAAGCTTTCTTT
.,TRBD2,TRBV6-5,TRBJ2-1,CASSLAGGFNEQFF,TGTGCCAGCAGTCTAGCGGGAGGGTTCAATGAGCAGTTCTTC
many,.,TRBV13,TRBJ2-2,CASSPGLTGELFF,TGTGCCAGCAGCCCTGGACTCACCGGGGAGCTGTTTTTT
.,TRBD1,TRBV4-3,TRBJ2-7,CASSQGISGTGVHEQYF,TGCGCCAGCAGCCAAGGGATTTCCGGGACAGGGGTCCACGAGCAGTACTTC
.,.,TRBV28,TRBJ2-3,CASTPGGGRTDTQYF,TGTGCCAGCACCCCCGGTGGGGGACGCACAGATACGCAGTATTTT
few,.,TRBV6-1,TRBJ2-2,CASTRGGGELFF,TGTGCCAGCACCCGCGGAGGCGGGGAGCTGTTTTTT
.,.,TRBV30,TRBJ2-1,CAWSIPRNEQFF,TGTGCCTGGAGTATCCCTCGCAATGAGCAGTTCTTC
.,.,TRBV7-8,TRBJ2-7,CASSLAGGAFYEQYF,TGTGCCAGCAGCTTAGCAGGGGGGGCCTTTTACGAGCAGTACTTC
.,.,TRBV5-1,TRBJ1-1,CASSLDWVGRDTEAFF,TGCGCCAGCAGCTTGGATTGGGTAGGAAGGGACACTGAAGCTTTCTTT
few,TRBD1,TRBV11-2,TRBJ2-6,CASSFSGQDLSGANVLTF,TGTGCCAGCAGCTTTTCGGGACAGGACCTCTCTGGGGCCAACGTCCTGACTTTC
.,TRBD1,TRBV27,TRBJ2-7,CASSLQGDQPEQYF,TGTGCCAGCAGCCTACAGGGGGATCAGCCAGAGCAGTACTTC
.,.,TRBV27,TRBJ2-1,CASSSRHRVNEQFF,TGTGCCAGCAGTTCCCGCCACAGGGTCAATGAGCAGTTCTTC
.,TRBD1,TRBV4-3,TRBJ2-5,CASSQDVGQGGGPQETQYF,TGCGCCAGCAGCCAAGATGTGGGACAGGGGGGCGGCCCCCAAGAGACCCAGTACTTC
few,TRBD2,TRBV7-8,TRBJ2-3,CASSGGLAGADTQYF,TGTGCCAGCAGCGGGGGACTAGCGGGGGCAGATACGCAGTATTTT
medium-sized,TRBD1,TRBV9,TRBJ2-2,CASSVSGTANTGELFF,TGTGCCAGCAGCGTCTCCGGGACAGCGAACACCGGGGAGCTGTTTTTT
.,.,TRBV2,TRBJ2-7,CATGTPPREQYF,TGTGCGACTGGGACCCCTCCTCGAGAGCAGTACTTC
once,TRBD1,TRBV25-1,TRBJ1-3,CASSESDRASGNTIYF,TGTGCCAGCAGTGAATCGGACAGGGCTTCTGGAAACACCATATATTTT
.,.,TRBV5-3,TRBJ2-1,CASSLFQEEDNEQFF,TGTGCCAGCAGCTTATTTCAGGAGGAGGATAATGAGCAGTTCTTC
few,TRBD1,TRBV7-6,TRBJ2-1,CASSPGTAMNEQFF,TGTGCCAGCAGCCCCGGGACAGCGATGAATGAGCAGTTCTTC
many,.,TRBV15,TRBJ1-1,CATSRDRGAMNTEAFF,TGTGCCACCAGCAGAGATCGGGGGGCAATGAACACTGAAGCTTTCTTT
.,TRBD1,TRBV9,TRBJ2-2,CASSVEGTVNTGELFF,TGTGCCAGCAGCGTAGAAGGGACAGTGAACACTGGGGAGCTGTTTTTT
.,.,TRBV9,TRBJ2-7,CASSSCRGGGADLERDYEQYF,TGTGCCAGCAGCTCCTGCCGTGGGGGCGGGGCGGATTTGGAACGGGACTACGAGCAGTACTTC
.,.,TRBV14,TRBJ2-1,CASSQEKDLSYNEQFF,TGTGCCAGCAGCCAAGAAAAGGACCTCTCCTACAATGAGCAGTTCTTC